A selection of T cell receptor beta chains follows, all from one sample in a study of CD8 T cells in ankylosing spondylitis. TCRdb passed the 5' RACE reads through MiXCR, listing each CDR3 protein once. The sample has some 840,000 distinct CDR3 sequences, about 12% seen once. The sample was blood, either unsorted or a sorted T cell fraction (not recorded which). These receptor sequences come from a male donor with ankylosing spondylitis. CDR3s include the opening cysteine and the closing phenylalanine or tryptophan. D genes are given only for firm matches. Clone size is stated in some rows and not others, as once, few, many or a class when expanded.

TRBJ2-1 TRBD2 TRBV4-3 few TGCGCCAGCAGTTTTAGCGGGGCCCCTAGCAATGAGCAGTTCTTC CASSFSGAPSNEQFF
TRBJ1-5 NA TRBV20-1 few TGCAGTGCTAGAGATCTGACGACGAGTGATCAGCCCCAGCATTTT CSARDLTTSDQPQHF
TRBJ2-1 NA TRBV12-3/TRBV12-4 many TGTGCCACTCAGAGCTCCTACAATGAGCAGTTCTTC CATQSSYNEQFF
TRBJ2-5 NA TRBV6-1 NA TGTGCCAGCGGGGGGTTTGGGGAGACCCAGTACTTC CASGGFGETQYF
TRBJ2-1 TRBD1 TRBV20-1 few TGCAGTTGGGACAGGGGTTTGGATGAGCAGTTCTTC CSWDRGLDEQFF
TRBJ2-7 NA TRBV6-1 few TGTGCCAGCAGTGAAGCGCAGCGGTCCTACGAGCAGTACTTC CASSEAQRSYEQYF
TRBJ2-2 NA TRBV10-1 few TGCGCCAGCAGCACTAGAATAGCCGGGGAGCTGTTTTTT CASSTRIAGELFF
TRBJ2-7 NA TRBV6-5 few TGTGCCACAGCAGTTTACCCGCCTACTTTCACTGCGCAGTACTTC CATAVYPPTFTAQYF
TRBJ2-5 TRBD2 TRBV5-1 few TGCGCCAGCAGCTACGGACTAGCGGGGGTACAAGAGACCCAGTACTTC CASSYGLAGVQETQYF
TRBJ2-1 NA TRBV4-3 many TGCGCCAGCAGCCAGGGCAGGGGAATTTACAATGAGCAGTTCTTC CASSQGRGIYNEQFF
TRBJ1-2 TRBD1 TRBV20-1 few TGCAGTGGCAGAGGGACAGGGGGTAGCTACACCTTC CSGRGTGGSYTF
TRBJ2-4 NA TRBV28 few TGTGCCAGCAGTTTCTTTCCCCCCCCAGCCAAAAACATTCAGTACTTC CASSFFPPPAKNIQYF
TRBJ2-1 NA TRBV12-3/TRBV12-4 few TGTGCCAGCAGTTTGGGCAGCTTTGGGGGGAATGAGCAGTTCTTC CASSLGSFGGNEQFF
TRBJ2-2 NA TRBV20-1 few TGCAGTGCTAGTAGGCAGCTTCGCACCGGGGAGCTGTTTTTT CSASRQLRTGELFF
TRBJ2-1 TRBD2 TRBV7-9 few TGTGCCAGCAGCCTCCGGTCGGGAGGGCTATGGAATGAGCAGTTCTTC CASSLRSGGLWNEQFF
TRBJ2-2 TRBD2 TRBV20-1 many TGCAGTGCTAGAGATTCCGGGAGGGTTGACACCGGGGAGCTGTTTTTT CSARDSGRVDTGELFF
TRBJ1-2 NA TRBV7-9 few TGTGCCAGCAGCTCGACAGAATTTTATGGCTACACCTTC CASSSTEFYGYTF
TRBJ1-6 NA TRBV7-8 NA TGTGCCAGCAGCCCTCAGTCGGATTCACCCCTCCACTTT CASSPQSDSPLHF
TRBJ2-1 NA TRBV7-2 NA TGTGCCAGCAGCTTAGATCACGGGTCCTACAATGAGCAGTTCTTC CASSLDHGSYNEQFF
TRBJ2-1 NA TRBV20-1 NA TGCAGTGCCACGGGGCTACGGTACAGCAATGAGCAGTTCTTC CSATGLRYSNEQFF
TRBJ1-2 NA TRBV20-1 few TGCAGTGCTAGCCCTACCACCGGTGGCTACACCTTC CSASPTTGGYTF
TRBJ2-1 NA TRBV6-1 many TGTGCCAGCAACCCCCCGGGGGTAGTGGGTGAGCAGTTCTTC CASNPPGVVGEQFF
TRBJ2-1 TRBD2 TRBV2 many TGTGCCAGCAGTGATACTCCACGGGGACTAGCGGCCCTAGGGCAGTTCTTC CASSDTPRGLAALGQFF
TRBJ1-1 TRBD1 TRBV20-1 NA TGCAGTGCTAGAGATCCCCAGGGGGCCACTGAAGCTTTCTTT CSARDPQGATEAFF
TRBJ2-1 TRBD2 TRBV12-3/TRBV12-4 NA TGTGCCAGCAGTTCGACTAGCGGGGAGCGTTCCTACAATGAGCAGTTCTTC CASSSTSGERSYNEQFF
TRBJ2-7 NA TRBV4-3 few TGCGCCAGCAGCCAAGTTGCGCTAGCGAGCGAGCAGTACTTC CASSQVALASEQYF
TRBJ2-7 NA TRBV4-3 NA TGCGCCAGCAGCCAAGAGCGCATATCTGGCGAGCAGTACTTC CASSQERISGEQYF
TRBJ2-5 NA TRBV7-2 once TGTGCCAGCAGCTTAGAAAGTGCGGAAGAGACCCAGTACTTC CASSLESAEETQYF
TRBJ1-1 NA TRBV6-5 NA TGTGCCAGCAGTTGGGGGTTTAGGAACACTGAAGCTTTCTTT CASSWGFRNTEAFF
TRBJ2-5 NA TRBV7-8 NA TGTGCCAGCAGCAGGCAAACGGAGACCCAGTACTTC CASSRQTETQYF
TRBJ1-2 NA TRBV7-2 few TGTGCCAGCAGCCCAATGGGGCGGGGAGGAAACTATGGCTACACCTTC CASSPMGRGGNYGYTF
TRBJ2-1 NA TRBV4-3 few TGCGCCAGCAGCCAAGATTCCCAGGGTAATGAGCAGTTCTTC CASSQDSQGNEQFF
TRBJ2-2 NA TRBV5-1 NA TGCGCCAGCAGCCATGGACAGAACACCGGGGAGCTGTTTTTT CASSHGQNTGELFF
TRBJ1-5 NA TRBV12-3/TRBV12-4 many TGTGCCACCGCGACTGGACGCAATCAGCCCCAGCATTTT CATATGRNQPQHF
TRBJ2-1 NA TRBV7-2 NA TGTGCCAGCAGCCTGCGAGGGCGGGGAGACAATGAGCAGTTCTTC CASSLRGRGDNEQFF
TRBJ2-7 TRBD2 TRBV7-2 many TGTGCCAGCAGCTTAACGCGGGAGAGATGGGACGAGCAGTACTTC CASSLTRERWDEQYF
TRBJ2-1 TRBD2 TRBV7-2 NA TGTGCCAGCAGCTTCCCAGGGAGGGTCTCCTACAATGAGCAGTTCTTC CASSFPGRVSYNEQFF
TRBJ2-1 TRBD2 TRBV12-5 few TGTGCTAGTGGTTTGGCCTTTCTTGAAGGGACTAGCGGGAGAATGAATGAGCAGTTCTTC CASGLAFLEGTSGRMNEQFF
TRBJ2-1 TRBD2 TRBV4-2 few TGTGCCAGCAGCCCCACCCCCTCCCTAGCGGATGAGCAGTTCTTC CASSPTPSLADEQFF
TRBJ2-1 NA TRBV20-1 NA TGCAGTGCTTCACGGGCTATGCACGAGCAGTTCTTC CSASRAMHEQFF
TRBJ2-5 NA TRBV2 NA TGTGCCAGCAGTGAGAGGCAGACCCCTGAGACCCAGTACTTC CASSERQTPETQYF
TRBJ2-1 NA TRBV4-3 few TGCGCCAGCAGCCAAGCCAAGGCGTCAGGGGAAGGCAATGAGCAGTTCTTC CASSQAKASGEGNEQFF
TRBJ1-6 NA TRBV7-3 once TGTGCCAGCAGCAAAGCCACTGGGGCCCTCCTCCACTTT CASSKATGALLHF
TRBJ2-7 TRBD1 TRBV20-1 NA TGCAGTGCTAGATCTTGGACAGGGGGTCCCTACGAGCAGTACTTC CSARSWTGGPYEQYF
TRBJ1-1 NA TRBV20-1 NA TGCAGTGCTACTGACCCACGGAGGGATAACACTGAAGCTTTCTTT CSATDPRRDNTEAFF
TRBJ1-5 NA TRBV20-1 NA TGCAGTGCTAGTGCAGGGGTCAATCAGCCCCAGCATTTT CSASAGVNQPQHF
TRBJ1-1 NA TRBV29-1 many TGCAGCGTTGAAGTGGGCGCTGAAGCTTTCTTT CSVEVGAEAFF
TRBJ2-7 TRBD1 TRBV20-1 many TGCAGTGCCCCCGGGGACAGCTACGAGCAGTACTTC CSAPGDSYEQYF